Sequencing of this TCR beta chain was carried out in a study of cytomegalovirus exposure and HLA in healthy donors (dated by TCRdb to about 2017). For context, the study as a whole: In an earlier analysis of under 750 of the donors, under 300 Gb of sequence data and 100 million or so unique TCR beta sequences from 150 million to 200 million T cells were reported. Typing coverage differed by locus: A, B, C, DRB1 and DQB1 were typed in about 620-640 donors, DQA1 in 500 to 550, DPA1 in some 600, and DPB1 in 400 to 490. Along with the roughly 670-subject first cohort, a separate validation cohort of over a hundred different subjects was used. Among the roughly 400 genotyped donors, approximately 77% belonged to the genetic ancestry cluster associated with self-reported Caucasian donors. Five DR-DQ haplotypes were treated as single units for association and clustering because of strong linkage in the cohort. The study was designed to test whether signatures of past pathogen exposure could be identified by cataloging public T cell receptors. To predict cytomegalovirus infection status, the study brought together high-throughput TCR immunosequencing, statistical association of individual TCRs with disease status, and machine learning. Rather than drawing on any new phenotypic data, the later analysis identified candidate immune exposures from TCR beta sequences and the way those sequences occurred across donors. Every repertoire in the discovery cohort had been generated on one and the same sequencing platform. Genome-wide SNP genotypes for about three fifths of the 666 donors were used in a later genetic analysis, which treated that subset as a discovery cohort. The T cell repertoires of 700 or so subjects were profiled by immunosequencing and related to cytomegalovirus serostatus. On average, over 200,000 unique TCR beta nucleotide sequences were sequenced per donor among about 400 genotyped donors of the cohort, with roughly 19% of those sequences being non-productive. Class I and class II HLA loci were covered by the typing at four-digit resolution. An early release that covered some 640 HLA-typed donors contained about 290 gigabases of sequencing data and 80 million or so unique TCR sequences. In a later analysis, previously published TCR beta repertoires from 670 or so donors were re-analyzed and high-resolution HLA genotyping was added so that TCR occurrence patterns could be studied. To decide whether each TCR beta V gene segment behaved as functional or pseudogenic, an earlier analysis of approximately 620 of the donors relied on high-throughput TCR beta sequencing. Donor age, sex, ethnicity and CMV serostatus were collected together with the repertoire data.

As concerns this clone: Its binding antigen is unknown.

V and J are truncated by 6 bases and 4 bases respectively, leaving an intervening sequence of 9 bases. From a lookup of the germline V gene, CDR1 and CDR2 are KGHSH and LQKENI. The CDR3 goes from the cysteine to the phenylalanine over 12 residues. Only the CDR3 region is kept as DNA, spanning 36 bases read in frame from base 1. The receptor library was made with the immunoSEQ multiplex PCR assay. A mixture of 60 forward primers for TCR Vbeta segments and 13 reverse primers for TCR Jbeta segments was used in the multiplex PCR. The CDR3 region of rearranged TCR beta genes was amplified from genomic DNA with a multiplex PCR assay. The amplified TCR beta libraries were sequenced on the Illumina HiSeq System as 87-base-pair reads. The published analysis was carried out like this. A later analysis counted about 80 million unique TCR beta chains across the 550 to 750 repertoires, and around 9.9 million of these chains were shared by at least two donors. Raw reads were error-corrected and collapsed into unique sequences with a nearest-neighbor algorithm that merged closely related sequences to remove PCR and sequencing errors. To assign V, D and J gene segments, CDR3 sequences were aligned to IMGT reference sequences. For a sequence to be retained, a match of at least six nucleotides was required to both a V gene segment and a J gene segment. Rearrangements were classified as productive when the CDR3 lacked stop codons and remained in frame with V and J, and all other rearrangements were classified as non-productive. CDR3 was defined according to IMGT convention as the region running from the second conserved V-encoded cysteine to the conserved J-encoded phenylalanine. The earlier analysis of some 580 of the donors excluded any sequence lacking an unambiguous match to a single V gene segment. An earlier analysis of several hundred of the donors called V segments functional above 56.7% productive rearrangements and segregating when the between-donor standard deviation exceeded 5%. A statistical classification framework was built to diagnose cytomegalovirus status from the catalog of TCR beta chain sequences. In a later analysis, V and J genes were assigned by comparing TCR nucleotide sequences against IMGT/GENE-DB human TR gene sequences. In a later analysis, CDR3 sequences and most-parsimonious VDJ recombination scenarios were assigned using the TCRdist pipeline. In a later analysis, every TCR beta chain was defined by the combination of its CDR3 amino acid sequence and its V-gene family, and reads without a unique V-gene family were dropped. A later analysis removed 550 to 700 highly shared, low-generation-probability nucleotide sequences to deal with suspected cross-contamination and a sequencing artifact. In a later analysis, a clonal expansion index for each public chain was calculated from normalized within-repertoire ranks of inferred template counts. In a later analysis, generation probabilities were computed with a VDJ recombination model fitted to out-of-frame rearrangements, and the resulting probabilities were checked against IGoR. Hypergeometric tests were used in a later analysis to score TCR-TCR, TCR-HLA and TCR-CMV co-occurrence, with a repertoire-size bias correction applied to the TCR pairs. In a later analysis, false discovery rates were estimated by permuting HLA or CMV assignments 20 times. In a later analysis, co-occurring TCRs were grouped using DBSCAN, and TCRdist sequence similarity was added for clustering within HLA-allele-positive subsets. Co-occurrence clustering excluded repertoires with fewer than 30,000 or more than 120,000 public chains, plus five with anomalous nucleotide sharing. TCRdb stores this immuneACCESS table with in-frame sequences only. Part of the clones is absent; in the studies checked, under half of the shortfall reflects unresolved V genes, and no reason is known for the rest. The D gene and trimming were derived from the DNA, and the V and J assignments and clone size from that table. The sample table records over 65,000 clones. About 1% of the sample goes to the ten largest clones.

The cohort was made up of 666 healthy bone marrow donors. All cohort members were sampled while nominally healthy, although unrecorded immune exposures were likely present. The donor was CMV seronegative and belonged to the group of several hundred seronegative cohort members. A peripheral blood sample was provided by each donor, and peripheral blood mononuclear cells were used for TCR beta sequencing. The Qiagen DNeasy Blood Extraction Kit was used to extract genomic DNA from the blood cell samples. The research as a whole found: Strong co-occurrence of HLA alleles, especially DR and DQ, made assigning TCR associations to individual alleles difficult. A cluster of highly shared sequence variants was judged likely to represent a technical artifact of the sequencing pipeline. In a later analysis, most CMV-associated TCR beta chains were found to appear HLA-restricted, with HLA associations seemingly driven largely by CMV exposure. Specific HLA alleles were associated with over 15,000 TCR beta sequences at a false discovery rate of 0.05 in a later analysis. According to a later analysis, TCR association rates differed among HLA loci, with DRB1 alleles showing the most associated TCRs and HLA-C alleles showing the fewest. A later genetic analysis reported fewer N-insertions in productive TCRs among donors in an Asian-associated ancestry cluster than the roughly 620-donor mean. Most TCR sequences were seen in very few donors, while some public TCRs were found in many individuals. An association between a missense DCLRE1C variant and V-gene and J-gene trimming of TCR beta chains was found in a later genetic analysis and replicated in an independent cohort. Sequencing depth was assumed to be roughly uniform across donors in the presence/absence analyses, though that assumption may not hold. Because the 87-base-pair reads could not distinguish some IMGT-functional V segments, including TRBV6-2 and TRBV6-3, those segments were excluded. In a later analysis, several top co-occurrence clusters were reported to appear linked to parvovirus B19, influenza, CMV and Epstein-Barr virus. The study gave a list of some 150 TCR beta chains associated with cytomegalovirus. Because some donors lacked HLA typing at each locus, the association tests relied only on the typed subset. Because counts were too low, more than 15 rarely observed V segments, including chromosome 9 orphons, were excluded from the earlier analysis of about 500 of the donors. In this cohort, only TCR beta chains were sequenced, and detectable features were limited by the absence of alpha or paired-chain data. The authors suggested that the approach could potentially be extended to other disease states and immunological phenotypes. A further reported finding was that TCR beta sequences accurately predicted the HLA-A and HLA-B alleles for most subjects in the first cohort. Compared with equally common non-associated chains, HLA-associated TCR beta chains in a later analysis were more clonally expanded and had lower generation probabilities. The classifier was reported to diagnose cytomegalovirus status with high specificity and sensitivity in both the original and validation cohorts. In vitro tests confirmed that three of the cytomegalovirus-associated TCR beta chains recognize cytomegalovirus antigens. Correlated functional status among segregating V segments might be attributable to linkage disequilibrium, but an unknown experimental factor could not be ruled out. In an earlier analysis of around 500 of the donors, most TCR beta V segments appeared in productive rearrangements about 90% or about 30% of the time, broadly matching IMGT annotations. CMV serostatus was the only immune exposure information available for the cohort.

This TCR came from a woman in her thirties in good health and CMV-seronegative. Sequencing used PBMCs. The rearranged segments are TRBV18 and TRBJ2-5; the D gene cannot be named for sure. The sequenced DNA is TGTGCCAGCTCCGTCTCCAGAGAGACCCAGTACTTC. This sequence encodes CASSVSRETQYF. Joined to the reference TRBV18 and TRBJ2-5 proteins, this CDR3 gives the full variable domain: NAGVMQNPRHLVRRRGQEARLRCSPMKGHSHVYWYRQLPEEGLKFMVYLQKENIIDESGMPKERFSAEFPKEGPSILRIQQVVRGDSAAYFCASSVSRETQYFGPGTRLLVL.